The present T cell receptor beta chain was sequenced within a study of T cells in Graves' hyperthyroidism and ophthalmopathy. Ophthalmopathy patients had moderate-to-severe active disease, CAS ≥3, NOSPECS ≥4, and disease duration under 3 months. Diagnosing involved the use of clinical symptoms, serum thyroxine and TRAb, thyroid ultrasound and orbital computed tomography. CDR1 and CDR2 (germline): MDHEN, SYDVKM. Trimming removed 2 bases from V and 1 base from J; junction bases left unmatched: 0. This CDR3 contains 15 residues. Template material for amplifying TCR beta CDR3 regions consisted of RNA transcripts. HTBI primers were used for first-round RT-PCR of the TCR CDR3. TCRdb recomputed calls from the multiplex PCR reads with MiXCR, one row per CDR3 protein. The sample includes roughly 550,000 distinct CDR3 sequences, around 15% of them seen just once.

The chain links TRBV28 to TRBJ2-4, with TRBD1 matching over 9 bases. The sequence was obtained from a woman aged 25 to 45 with Graves' ophthalmopathy. Sequencing was done on a sample of blood. In DNA form, the CDR3 reads TGTGCCAGCAGTTTAGGACAGGGGGCCAAAAACATTCAGTACTTC. Protein product: CASSLGQGAKNIQYF.